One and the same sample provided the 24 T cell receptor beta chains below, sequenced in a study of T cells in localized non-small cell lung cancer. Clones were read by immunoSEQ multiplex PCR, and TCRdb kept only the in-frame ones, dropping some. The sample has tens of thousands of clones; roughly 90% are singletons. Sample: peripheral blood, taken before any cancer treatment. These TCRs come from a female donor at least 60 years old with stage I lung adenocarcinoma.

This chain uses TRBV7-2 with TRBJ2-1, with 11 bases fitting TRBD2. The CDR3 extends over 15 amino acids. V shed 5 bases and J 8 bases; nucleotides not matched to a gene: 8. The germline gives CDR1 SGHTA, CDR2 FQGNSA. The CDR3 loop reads CASSTLSGGDYEQFF. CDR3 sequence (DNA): TGTGCCAGCAGCACCCTTAGCGGGGGGGACTATGAGCAGTTCTTC.

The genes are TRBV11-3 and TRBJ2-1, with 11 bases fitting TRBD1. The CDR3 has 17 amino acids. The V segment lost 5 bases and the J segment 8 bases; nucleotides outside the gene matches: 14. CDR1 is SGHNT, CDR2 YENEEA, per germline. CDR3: CASSTRDRGEVVHEQFF. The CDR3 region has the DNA TGTGCCAGCAGCACTCGGGACAGGGGGGAAGTTGTCCATGAGCAGTTCTTC.

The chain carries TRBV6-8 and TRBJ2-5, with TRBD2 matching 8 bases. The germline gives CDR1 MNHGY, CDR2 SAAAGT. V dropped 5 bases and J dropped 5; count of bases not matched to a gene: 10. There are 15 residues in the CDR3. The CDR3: CASSASAASGETQYF. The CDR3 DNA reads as TGTGCCAGCAGTGCAAGCGCGGCTAGCGGGGAGACCCAGTACTTC.

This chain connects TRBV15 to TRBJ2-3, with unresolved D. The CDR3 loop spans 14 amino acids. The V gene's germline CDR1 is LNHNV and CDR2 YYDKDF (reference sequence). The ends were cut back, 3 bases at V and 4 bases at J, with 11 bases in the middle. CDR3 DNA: TGTGCCACCAGCAGGGATTCAGTTCCAGATACGCAGTATTTT. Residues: CATSRDSVPDTQYF.

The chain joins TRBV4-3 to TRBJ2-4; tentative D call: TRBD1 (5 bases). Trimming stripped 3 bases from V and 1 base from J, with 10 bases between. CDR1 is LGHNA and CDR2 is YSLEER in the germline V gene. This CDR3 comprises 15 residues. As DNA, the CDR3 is TGCGCCAGCAGCCAGTCACAGGTGGCCAAAAACATTCAGTACTTC. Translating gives CASSQSQVAKNIQYF.

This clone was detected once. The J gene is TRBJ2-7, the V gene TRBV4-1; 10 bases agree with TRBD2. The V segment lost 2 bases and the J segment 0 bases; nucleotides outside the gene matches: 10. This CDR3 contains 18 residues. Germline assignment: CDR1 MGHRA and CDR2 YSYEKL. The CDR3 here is CASSQPPGLAQNSYEQYF. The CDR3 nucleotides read TGCGCCAGCAGCCAACCACCGGGACTAGCGCAGAACTCCTACGAGCAGTACTTC.

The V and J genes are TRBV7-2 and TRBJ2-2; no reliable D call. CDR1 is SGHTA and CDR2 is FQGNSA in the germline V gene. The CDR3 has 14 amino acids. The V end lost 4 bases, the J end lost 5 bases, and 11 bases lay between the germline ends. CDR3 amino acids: CASSSSHGTGELFF. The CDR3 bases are TGTGCCAGCAGCTCGAGTCACGGGACCGGGGAGCTGTTTTTT.

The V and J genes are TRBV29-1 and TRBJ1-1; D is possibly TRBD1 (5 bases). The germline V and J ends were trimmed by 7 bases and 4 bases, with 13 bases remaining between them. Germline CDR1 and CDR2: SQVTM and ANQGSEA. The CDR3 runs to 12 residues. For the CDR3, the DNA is TGCAGCGGGACTAAGGGGACCACTGAAGCTTTCTTT. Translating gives CSGTKGTTEAFF.

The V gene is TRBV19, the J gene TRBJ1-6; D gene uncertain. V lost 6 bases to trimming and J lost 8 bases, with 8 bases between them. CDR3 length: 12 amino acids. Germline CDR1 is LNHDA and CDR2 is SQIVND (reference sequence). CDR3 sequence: CASSRRDSPLHF. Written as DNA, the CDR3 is TGTGCCAGTAGCCGGAGGGATTCACCCCTCCACTTT.

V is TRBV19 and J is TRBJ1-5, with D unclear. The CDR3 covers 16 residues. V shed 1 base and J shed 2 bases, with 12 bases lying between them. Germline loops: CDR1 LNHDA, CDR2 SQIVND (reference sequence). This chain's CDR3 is CASSIVDPGGNQPQHF. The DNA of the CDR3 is TGTGCCAGTAGTATAGTCGACCCTGGGGGCAATCAGCCCCAGCATTTT.

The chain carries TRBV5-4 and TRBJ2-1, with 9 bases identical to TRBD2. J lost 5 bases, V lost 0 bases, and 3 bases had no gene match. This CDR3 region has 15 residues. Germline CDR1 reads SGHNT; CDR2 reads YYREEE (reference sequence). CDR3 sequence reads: CASSLDSGGNNEQFF. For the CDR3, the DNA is TGTGCCAGCAGCTTGGACAGCGGGGGGAACAATGAGCAGTTCTTC.

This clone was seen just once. CDR3 nucleotide sequence: TGTGCCAGCAGCTTAGGGGGGGGCAGAGGCAATCAGCCCCAGCATTTT. Protein sequence: CASSLGGGRGNQPQHF. The chain employs TRBV7-8 and TRBJ1-5, with D perhaps matching TRBD1 (6 bases). The CDR3 runs 16 residues. Germline V gene data show CDR1 as SGHVS and CDR2 as FQNEAQ. Trimming took off 1 base at V and 2 bases at J, with 12 bases between the two ends.

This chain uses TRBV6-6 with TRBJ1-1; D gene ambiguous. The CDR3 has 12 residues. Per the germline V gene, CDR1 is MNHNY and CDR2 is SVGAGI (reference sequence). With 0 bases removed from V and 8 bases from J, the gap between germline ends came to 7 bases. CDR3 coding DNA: TGTGCCAGCAGTTACTCAGGCCTGGAAGCTTTCTTT. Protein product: CASSYSGLEAFF.

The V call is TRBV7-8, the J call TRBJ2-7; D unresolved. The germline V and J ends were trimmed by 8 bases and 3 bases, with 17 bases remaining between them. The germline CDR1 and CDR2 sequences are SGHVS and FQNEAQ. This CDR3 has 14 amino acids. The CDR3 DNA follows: TGTGCCAGCCTACCCGAGGAAGGTATCTACGAGCAGTACTTC. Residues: CASLPEEGIYEQYF.

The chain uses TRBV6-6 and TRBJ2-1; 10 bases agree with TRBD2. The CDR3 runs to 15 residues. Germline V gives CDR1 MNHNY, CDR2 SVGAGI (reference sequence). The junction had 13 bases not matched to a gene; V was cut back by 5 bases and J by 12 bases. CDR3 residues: CASSRTSGDLFGQFF. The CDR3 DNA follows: TGTGCCAGCAGTCGCACTAGCGGGGATCTTTTCGGGCAGTTCTTC.

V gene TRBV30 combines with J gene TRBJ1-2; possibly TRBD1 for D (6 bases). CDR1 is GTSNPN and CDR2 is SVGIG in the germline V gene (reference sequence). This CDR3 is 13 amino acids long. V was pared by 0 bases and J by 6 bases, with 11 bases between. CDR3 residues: CAWSVGTLNGYTF. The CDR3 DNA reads TGTGCCTGGAGTGTAGGGACACTGAATGGCTACACCTTC.

CDR3 nucleotides: TGCGCCAGCAGCCAAGATTCTTCTCCGGGACATGGTACTGAAGCTTTCTTT. Translating gives CASSQDSSPGHGTEAFF. The chain links TRBV4-3 to TRBJ1-1, with a possible D match to TRBD1 (6 bases). This CDR3 is 17 amino acids long. The germline V gene encodes CDR1 LGHNA and CDR2 YSLEER. V was clipped by 0 bases and J by 5 bases, with 19 bases between them.

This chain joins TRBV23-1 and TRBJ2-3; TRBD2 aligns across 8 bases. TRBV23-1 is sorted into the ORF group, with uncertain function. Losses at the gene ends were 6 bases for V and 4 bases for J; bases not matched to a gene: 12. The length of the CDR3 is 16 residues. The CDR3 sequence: CASRPELAAGADTQYF. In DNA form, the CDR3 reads TGCGCCAGCAGACCCGAACTAGCGGCGGGCGCAGATACGCAGTATTTT.

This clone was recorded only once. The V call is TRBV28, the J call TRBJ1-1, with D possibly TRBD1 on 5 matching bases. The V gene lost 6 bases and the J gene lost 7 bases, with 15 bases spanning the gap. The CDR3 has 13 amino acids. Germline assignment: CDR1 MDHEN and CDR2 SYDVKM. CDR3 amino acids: CASRGTWAGEAFF. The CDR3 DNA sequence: TGTGCCAGCAGGGGGACGTGGGCAGGTGAAGCTTTCTTT.

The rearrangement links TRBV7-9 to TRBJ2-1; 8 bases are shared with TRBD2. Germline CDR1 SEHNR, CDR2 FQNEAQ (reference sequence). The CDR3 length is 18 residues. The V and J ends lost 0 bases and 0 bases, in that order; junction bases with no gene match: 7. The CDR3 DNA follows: TGTGCCAGCAGCTTAGCCAGCGGGGGCCTGAACTCCTACAATGAGCAGTTCTTC. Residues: CASSLASGGLNSYNEQFF.

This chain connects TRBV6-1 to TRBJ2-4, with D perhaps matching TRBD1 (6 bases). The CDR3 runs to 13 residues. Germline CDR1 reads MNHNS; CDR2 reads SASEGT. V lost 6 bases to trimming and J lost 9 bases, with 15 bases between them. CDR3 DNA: TGTGCCAGCAGGACCGGGCAGGGGACCATTCAGTACTTC. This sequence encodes CASRTGQGTIQYF.

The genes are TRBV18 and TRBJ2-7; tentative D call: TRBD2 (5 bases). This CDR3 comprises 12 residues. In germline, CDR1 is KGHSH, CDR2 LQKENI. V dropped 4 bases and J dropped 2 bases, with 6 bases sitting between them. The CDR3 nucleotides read TGTGCCAGCTCACAGGGAGCCTACGAGCAGTACTTC. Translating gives CASSQGAYEQYF.

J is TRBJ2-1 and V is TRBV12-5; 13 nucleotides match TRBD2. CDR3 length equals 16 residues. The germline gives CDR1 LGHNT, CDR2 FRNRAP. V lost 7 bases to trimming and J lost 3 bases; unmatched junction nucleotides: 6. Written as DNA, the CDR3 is TGTGCTAGTGAAGAGAGACTAGCGGGGGGCTACAATGAGCAGTTCTTC. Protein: CASEERLAGGYNEQFF.

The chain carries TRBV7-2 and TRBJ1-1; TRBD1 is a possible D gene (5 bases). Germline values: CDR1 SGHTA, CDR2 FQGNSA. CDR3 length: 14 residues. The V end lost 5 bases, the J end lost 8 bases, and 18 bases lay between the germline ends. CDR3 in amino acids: CASSLLGRGSEAFF. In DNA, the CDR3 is TGTGCCAGCAGCCTCCTGGGTAGGGGATCCGAAGCTTTCTTT. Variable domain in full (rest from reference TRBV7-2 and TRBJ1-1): GAGVSQSPSNKVTEKGKDVELRCDPISGHTALYWYRQSLGQGLEFLIYFQGNSAPDKSGLPSDRFSAERTGGSVSTLTIQRTQQEDSAVYLCASSLLGRGSEAFFGQGTRLTVV.